Below, 8 T cell receptor beta chains from the same sample are listed, as sequenced in a study of siplizumab effects on memory and regulatory T cells. The table came from immunoSEQ multiplex PCR; TCRdb's copy has only in-frame clones and leaves some out. The table includes 40,000 to 45,000 clones, roughly 90% detected once. Material for sequencing was naive CD4+ T cells sorted from blood. These receptors were obtained from a human donor in good health.

In this sample, this clone turned up a few times. The chain has TRBV2 and TRBJ2-7; 7 positions agree with TRBD2. CDR1 is SNHLY and CDR2 is FYNNEI in the germline V gene. V trimming: 4 bases; J trimming: 2 bases; junction bases outside the gene matches: 8. This CDR3 comprises 15 residues. The CDR3 is CASSAQGGSPYEQYF. The CDR3 coding sequence is TGTGCCAGCAGTGCTCAGGGCGGGAGTCCCTACGAGCAGTACTTC.

This chain connects TRBV5-1 to TRBJ2-6; 13 bases align to TRBD2. The CDR3 is made up of 18 amino acids. Unmatched junction bases numbered 8, after V lost 4 bases and J lost 4 bases. Germline-derived CDR1 and CDR2 are SGHRS and YFSETQ. The CDR3: CASSVGLAGVTGANVLTF. The CDR3 DNA follows: TGCGCCAGCAGCGTAGGACTAGCGGGAGTTACAGGGGCCAACGTCCTGACTTTC.

Regarding this clone: The same CDR3 also results from other DNA sequences found in this sample. The chain links TRBV7-7 to TRBJ1-1; D is uncertain. The CDR3 extends over 13 amino acids. V was shortened by 1 base and J by 1 base, with 4 bases between the two germline ends. Germline CDR1 reads SSHAT; CDR2 reads FNYEAQ (reference sequence). The CDR3 DNA is TGTGCCAGCAGCTTAGATAGGAACACTGAAGCTTTCTTT. Encoded protein: CASSLDRNTEAFF.

The CDR3 coding sequence is TGCGCCAGCAGCGTTGGACAAAACAATGAGCAGTTCTTC. The encoded protein is CASSVGQNNEQFF. The rearrangement joins TRBV5-1 to TRBJ2-1, with D maybe TRBD1 (5 bases). The V end was cut by 4 bases, the J end by 5 bases, with 10 bases between. The CDR3 length is 13 residues. Looked up from germline, CDR1 is SGHRS and CDR2 is YFSETQ.

The CDR3 loop reads CAWSLGQSNEKLFF. DNA of the CDR3: TGTGCCTGGAGTCTCGGACAGAGCAATGAAAAACTGTTTTTT. The chain recombines TRBV30 with TRBJ1-4; possible D gene TRBD1, 6 bases. Trimming removed 2 bases at V and 5 bases at J, with 12 bases between. Per germline, CDR1 GTSNPN and CDR2 SVGIG (reference sequence). The CDR3 consists of 14 residues.

The V gene is TRBV4-1, the J gene TRBJ1-2; D unresolved. V lost 0 bases, J lost 5 bases, and 13 bases lay in between. In germline, CDR1 is MGHRA, CDR2 YSYEKL. This CDR3 comprises 15 residues. In nucleotides, the CDR3 is TGCGCCAGCAGCCAAGATAACATCCCAGAGTATGGCTACACCTTC. It yields the protein CASSQDNIPEYGYTF.

V and J are TRBV7-9 and TRBJ1-2; tentatively, D is TRBD1 (6 bases). The CDR3 sequence is 13 residues long. V shed 3 bases and J shed 3 bases, with 8 bases lying between them. Germline-derived CDR1 and CDR2 are SEHNR and FQNEAQ (reference sequence). The CDR3 DNA is TGTGCCAGCAGCTTGGGGGGCGACTATGGCTACACCTTC. Residues: CASSLGGDYGYTF.

The chain links TRBV6-5 to TRBJ2-3; D remains unclear. Germline CDR1 and CDR2: MNHEY and SVGAGI. Between the trimmed V and J ends, which lost 2 bases and 7 bases, there was a span of 10 bases. This CDR3 has 13 amino acids. CDR3 in amino acids: CASSYKSGNTQYF. CDR3 DNA: TGTGCCAGCAGTTACAAATCCGGAAATACGCAGTATTTT.